This T cell receptor (beta chain) was retrieved from a study of blood T cell repertoires in COVID-19. About the study: Samples taken during acute and convalescent COVID-19 were collected in the United States, Italy and Spain. PBMCs, B-cell-depleted T cells, or T cells provided the cDNA or gDNA that made up the material.

In the authors' methods: Counts of nucleated cells, estimated from reference gene primer amplification, were obtained. Clones were sequenced by immunoSEQ multiplex PCR, and TCRdb holds only the in-frame ones, with some missing. Clonal size and the V and J genes are those of that table, whereas D and trimming came from the DNA. The sample shows approximately 46,000 clones, roughly nine tenths of them seen only once. This CDR3 is 15 amino acids long. V lost 3 bases and J lost 1, with 13 bases in between. The germline V gene encodes CDR1 SGHDT and CDR2 YYEEEE. The clonotype was recovered from a man between 65 and 85 years old with active COVID-19. The sequenced material came from peripheral blood. V usage is TRBV5-6 and J usage is TRBJ1-1, with D possibly matching TRBD1 (5 bases). CDR3 protein: CASSWRGPKNTEAFF. CDR3 coding DNA: TGTGCCAGCAGCTGGAGGGGACCGAAGAACACTGAAGCTTTCTTT.